The 12 T cell receptor beta chains below come from one sample, sequenced in a study of cytomegalovirus exposure and HLA in healthy donors. The PCR employed 60 Vbeta primers together with 13 Jbeta primers. Sequencing was performed with immunoSEQ multiplex PCR; in TCRdb, only in-frame clones are kept and a portion is missing. The sample carries about 160,000 clones, 65% to 80% recorded once. What was sequenced was PBMCs. The receptors stem from a female donor in good health and CMV-seronegative.

The rearrangement links TRBV10-3 to TRBJ2-7; TRBD2 matches at 16 bases. Germline loops: CDR1 ENHRY, CDR2 SYGVKD. The ends lost 3 bases at V and 6 bases at J; junction bases unmatched: 14. CDR3 length: 19 amino acids. CDR3 sequence (DNA): TGTGCCATCAGTGACCTAGGGACTAGCGGGGGGGCGACGTCGGGCGAGCAGTACTTC. Its translation: CAISDLGTSGGATSGEQYF.

CDR3 loop: CASSQVASGGAYEQYF. The CDR3 DNA sequence: TGTGCCAGCAGCCAAGTTGCTAGCGGGGGGGCCTACGAGCAGTACTTC. The rearrangement uses TRBV4-2 and TRBJ2-7; 12 bases match TRBD2. CDR1 is LGHNA, CDR2 YNFKEQ, per germline. The CDR3 spans 16 residues. After removal of 1 base from V and 2 bases from J, the junction contained 3 bases not matched to a gene.

J is TRBJ1-5 and V is TRBV18, with D possibly TRBD1 on 5 matching bases. Trimming took 6 bases from V and 2 from J, leaving 17 bases between them. In germline, CDR1 is KGHSH, CDR2 LQKENI. The CDR3 covers 16 residues. DNA of the CDR3: TGTGCCAGCTCGGCCAGACTGGACAACGGCAATCAGCCCCAGCATTTT. Translating gives CASSARLDNGNQPQHF.

The sample holds a few counts of this clone. The chain recombines TRBV6-6 with TRBJ1-3; D gene uncertain. The V gene's germline CDR1 is MNHNY and CDR2 SVGAGI (reference sequence). Trimming left V 1 base short and J 6 bases short, with 13 bases between. This CDR3 is 15 amino acids long. In DNA, the CDR3 is TGTGCCAGCAGTTACTTGCCAGGAACATTAAACACCATATATTTT. This codes for CASSYLPGTLNTIYF.

J is TRBJ2-1 and V is TRBV7-7, with 7 positions matching TRBD1. CDR1 is SSHAT and CDR2 is FNYEAQ in the germline V gene (reference sequence). There are 15 residues in the CDR3. Trimming at V came to 5 bases and at J to 4 bases, leaving 8 bases not matched to a gene. CDR3 protein: CASSLGTEAYNEQFF. The CDR3 DNA reads as TGTGCCAGCAGCCTGGGGACAGAAGCTTACAATGAGCAGTTCTTC.

The CDR3 coding sequence is TGCGCCAGCAGCTTGGATAGCGGGGTCCGCACAGATACGCAGTATTTT. Translated, it gives CASSLDSGVRTDTQYF. The rearrangement links TRBV5-1 to TRBJ2-3; TRBD2 agrees at 8 bases. This CDR3 has 16 residues. Germline V lookup: CDR1 SGHRS, CDR2 YFSETQ. Trimming at V came to 0 bases and at J to 1 base, leaving 4 bases not matched to a gene.

For this clone: The junction departs from germline at one end; a sequencing error may be responsible. The V call is TRBV5-1, the J call TRBJ2-5; the D gene is possibly TRBD2 (6 bases). Germline V gene lookup returns CDR1 SGHRS and CDR2 YFSETQ. The CDR3 has 14 amino acids. CDR3 DNA: TGCGCCAGCAGCTTCGGCGGGGTTCAAGAGACCCAATACTTC. Its protein product is CASSFGGVQETQYF.

J is TRBJ1-1 and V is TRBV18; D call uncertain. The CDR3 has 14 residues. CDR1 KGHSH and CDR2 LQKENI come from the germline V gene. V was clipped by 0 bases and J by 8 bases, with 13 bases between them. The CDR3 DNA reads as TGTGCCAGCTCACCACCGGTGGCCAGTCCAGAAGCTTTCTTT. It is translated as CASSPPVASPEAFF. The full variable domain, in which reference TRBV18 and TRBJ1-1 provide the parts outside the CDR3, is NAGVMQNPRHLVRRRGQEARLRCSPMKGHSHVYWYRQLPEEGLKFMVYLQKENIIDESGMPKERFSAEFPKEGPSILRIQQVVRGDSAAYFCASSPPVASPEAFFGQGTRLTVV.

The CDR3 region has the DNA TGTGCCAGCAGTTTAACGGCGGGAGGTCAGGCCGAGCAGTACTTC. It yields the protein CASSLTAGGQAEQYF. This chain links TRBV28 with TRBJ2-7, with 8 positions matching TRBD2. This CDR3 is built from 15 residues. J lost 6 bases, V lost 2 bases, and 9 bases had no gene match. Per the germline V gene, CDR1 is MDHEN and CDR2 is SYDVKM.

J is TRBJ2-1 and V is TRBV30; no definite D call. The length of the CDR3 is 12 residues. CDR1 is GTSNPN and CDR2 is SVGIG in the germline V gene (reference sequence). V was trimmed by 2 bases and J by 6 bases, leaving 8 bases between them. Here the CDR3 reads CAWSHAGNEQFF. Here the CDR3 DNA reads TGTGCCTGGAGTCACGCAGGCAATGAGCAGTTCTTC.

The V call is TRBV10-3, the J call TRBJ1-1, with D perhaps matching TRBD1 (5 bases). The CDR3 loop spans 15 amino acids. Trimming removed 5 bases from V and 1 base from J, with 14 bases in between. In germline, CDR1 is ENHRY, CDR2 SYGVKD. CDR3 coding DNA: TGTGCCATCAGTAAAGGTGGGGGAGGGAACACTGAAGCTTTCTTT. It encodes CAISKGGGGNTEAFF.

This clone came up a few times. The chain combines TRBV4-1 with TRBJ2-7; 12 nucleotides agree with TRBD2. The CDR3 totals 15 residues. The germline V gene has CDR1 MGHRA and CDR2 YSYEKL. The trim removed 0 bases at V and 9 bases at J, leaving 6 bases unmatched. The CDR3 sequence is CASSQELAGGRWQYF. The DNA for the CDR3 is TGCGCCAGCAGCCAAGAGCTAGCGGGAGGGCGATGGCAGTACTTC.